The clone carrying this T cell receptor (beta chain) has a count of ten or more. Its matching antigen is unknown. The sample comes from a study of T cells after yellow fever vaccination. Whole-study findings and limits: The study found a weaker secondary response that peaked faster, day 5 versus 15.

A universal primer site and UMIs were added as TCR cDNA was made by 5'RACE template switching. TCRdb processed the 5' RACE reads anew with MiXCR; each CDR3 protein has one entry. Of 120,000 to 150,000 distinct CDR3 sequences listed, 7.7% are singletons. CDR3 length equals 13 residues. The V end lost 3 bases, the J end lost 5 bases, and 10 bases lay between the germline ends. Germline V CDR1 and CDR2: MNHEY, SMNVEV (reference sequence). The chain links TRBV27 to TRBJ1-1; TRBD1 might be the D (6 bases). The clonotype originates from a man in his thirties or forties who received the YFV17D yellow fever vaccine. The input for sequencing was CD4+ T cells sorted from PBMCs, taken 5 days after the yellow fever booster vaccination. In DNA form, the CDR3 reads TGTGCCAGCAGTTTGACAACAGGGACTGAAGCTTTCTTT. It translates to CASSLTTGTEAFF.